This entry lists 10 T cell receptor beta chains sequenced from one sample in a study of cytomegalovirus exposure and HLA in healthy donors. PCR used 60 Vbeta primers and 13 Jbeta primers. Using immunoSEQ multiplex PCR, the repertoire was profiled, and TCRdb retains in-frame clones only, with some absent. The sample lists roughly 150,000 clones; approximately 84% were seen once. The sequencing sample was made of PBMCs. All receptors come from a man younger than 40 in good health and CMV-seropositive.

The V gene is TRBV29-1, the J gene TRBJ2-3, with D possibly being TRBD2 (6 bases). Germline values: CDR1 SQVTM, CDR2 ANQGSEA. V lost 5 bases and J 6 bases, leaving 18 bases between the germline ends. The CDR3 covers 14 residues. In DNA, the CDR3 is TGCAGCGTTCGAGGGACTTCCCAGAGGGATACGCAGTATTTT. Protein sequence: CSVRGTSQRDTQYF.

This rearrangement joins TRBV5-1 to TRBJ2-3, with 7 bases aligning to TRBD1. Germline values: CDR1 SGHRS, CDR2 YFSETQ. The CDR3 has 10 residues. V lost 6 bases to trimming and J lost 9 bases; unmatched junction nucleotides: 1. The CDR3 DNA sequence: TGCGCCAGCAAGGGGGCCACGCAGTATTTT. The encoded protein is CASKGATQYF.

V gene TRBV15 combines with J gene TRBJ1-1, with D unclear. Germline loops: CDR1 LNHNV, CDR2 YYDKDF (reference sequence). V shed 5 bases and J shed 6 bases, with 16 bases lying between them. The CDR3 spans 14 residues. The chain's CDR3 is CATSRQVPRPEAFF. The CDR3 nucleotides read TGTGCCACCAGCCGCCAGGTCCCTCGGCCTGAAGCTTTCTTT.

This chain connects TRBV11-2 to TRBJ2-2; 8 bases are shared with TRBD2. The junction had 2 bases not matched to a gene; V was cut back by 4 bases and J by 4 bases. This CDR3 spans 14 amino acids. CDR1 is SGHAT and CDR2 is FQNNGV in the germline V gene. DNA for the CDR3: TGTGCCAGCAGCTCAGCGGGAGCCACCGGGGAGCTGTTTTTT. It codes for CASSSAGATGELFF. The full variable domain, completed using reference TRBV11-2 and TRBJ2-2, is EAGVAQSPRYKIIEKRQSVAFWCNPISGHATLYWYQQILGQGPKLLIQFQNNGVVDDSQLPKDRFSAERLKGVDSTLKIQPAKLEDSAVYLCASSSAGATGELFFGEGSRLTVL.

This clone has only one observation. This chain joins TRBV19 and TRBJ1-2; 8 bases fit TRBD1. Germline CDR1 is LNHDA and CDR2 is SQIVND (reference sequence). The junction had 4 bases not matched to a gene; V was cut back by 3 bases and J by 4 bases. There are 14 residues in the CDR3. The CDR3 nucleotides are TGTGCCAGTAGTATGGCCACAGGGGGCTATGGCTACACCTTC. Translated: CASSMATGGYGYTF.

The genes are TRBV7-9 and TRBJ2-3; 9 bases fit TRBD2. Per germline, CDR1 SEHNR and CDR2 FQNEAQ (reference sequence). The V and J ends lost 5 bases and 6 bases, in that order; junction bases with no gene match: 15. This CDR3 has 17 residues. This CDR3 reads CASSLQLSSGTTDTQYF. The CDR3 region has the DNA TGTGCCAGCAGCCTGCAGTTATCTAGCGGGACCACGGATACGCAGTATTTT.

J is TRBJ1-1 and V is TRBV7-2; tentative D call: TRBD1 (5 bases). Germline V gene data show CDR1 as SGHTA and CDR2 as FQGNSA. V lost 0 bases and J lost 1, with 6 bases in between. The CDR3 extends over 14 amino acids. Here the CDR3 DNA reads TGTGCCAGCAGCTTAGCCGGGGGGAACACTGAAGCTTTCTTT. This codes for CASSLAGGNTEAFF.

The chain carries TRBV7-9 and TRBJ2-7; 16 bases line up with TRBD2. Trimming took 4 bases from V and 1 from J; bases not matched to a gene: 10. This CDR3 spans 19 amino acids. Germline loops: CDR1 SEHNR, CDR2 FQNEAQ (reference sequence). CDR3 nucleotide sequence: TGTGCCAGCAGCTCAGTATCGGGACTAGCGGGAGGGGCATCCTACGAGCAGTACTTC. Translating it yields CASSSVSGLAGGASYEQYF.

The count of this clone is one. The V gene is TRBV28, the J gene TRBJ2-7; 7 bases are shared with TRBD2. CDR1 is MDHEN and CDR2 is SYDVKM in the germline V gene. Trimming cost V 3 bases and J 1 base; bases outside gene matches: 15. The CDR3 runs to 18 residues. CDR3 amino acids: CASSFPLGEGGLSYEQYV. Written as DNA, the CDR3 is TGTGCCAGCAGTTTTCCCCTGGGGGAGGGAGGCCTTTCCTACGAGCAGTACGTC.

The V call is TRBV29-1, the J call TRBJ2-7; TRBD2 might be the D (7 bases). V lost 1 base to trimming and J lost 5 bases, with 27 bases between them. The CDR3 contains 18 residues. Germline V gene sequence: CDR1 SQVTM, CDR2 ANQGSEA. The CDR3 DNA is TGCAGCGTTGAAGGGGTAGGGGGAGGGCCCCTGTATGGGGACGAGCAGTACTTC. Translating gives CSVEGVGGGPLYGDEQYF.